This entry features one T cell receptor beta chain sequence. Because the CDR3's place on the DNA is in doubt, the DNA is left out and the CDR3 is given as listed by TCRdb. TCRdb redid the calling of the PCR reads with MiXCR, one entry per CDR3 protein. The profile shows 15,000 to 20,000 distinct CDR3 sequences, 50% of them singletons. This specimen belongs to a study of CD4 and CD8 cells across lung adenocarcinoma regions. 14 amino acids form the CDR3, both terminal residues included. CDR1 is WSHSY, CDR2 SAAADI, per germline. Donors had localized lung adenocarcinoma, a non-small cell lung cancer. The chain employs TRBV10-2 and TRBJ2-3; the listed D gene, TRBD1, was not tested against the DNA. Sequencing used CD8+ T cells from the margin of a lung tumor. The sequence came from a male donor with lung adenocarcinoma. The CD4 and CD8 labels of this study may be unreliable. The CDR3: CASWGRGSTNIQYF.